The 29 T cell receptor beta chains presented below share a single source sample, sequenced in a study of regulatory T cells in long-lasting Graves disease. The time point denotes: newly diagnosed GD, antithyroid drugs for less than 3 months. The TCR library used RNA extracted from PBMCs. Investigators prepared the TCR beta libraries by applying iRepertoire HTBI primers and Arm-PCR of CDR3 regions. TCRdb re-analysed the multiplex PCR reads in MiXCR, keeping a single row per CDR3 protein. Of about 460,000 distinct CDR3 sequences listed, 12% to 15% are singletons. The sample also formed part of further work on T cells in Graves' hyperthyroidism and ophthalmopathy.

Sequencing used peripheral blood mononuclear cells (PBMCs), obtained at new diagnosis, from a patient treated with antithyroid drugs. The receptors originated from a woman between 45 and 60 years old with Graves disease.

The chain has TRBV20-1 and TRBJ2-7, with 8 bases lining up with TRBD2. J gave up 4 bases and V 4 bases, and 9 bases lay outside the gene matches. The length of the CDR3 is 14 residues. Germline V CDR1 and CDR2: DFQATT, SNEGSKA (reference sequence). As DNA, the CDR3 is TGCAGTGCTACCGGGCGGGAGGACCTATACGAGCAGTACTTC. It encodes CSATGREDLYEQYF.

Many counts were recorded for this clonotype. This CDR3 is CASRRQGGDTGELFF. The CDR3 DNA reads TGTGCCAGCAGACGACAGGGGGGGGACACCGGGGAGCTGTTTTTT. The gene calls are TRBV6-1 and TRBJ2-2; 9 bases map to TRBD1. After removal of 6 bases from V and 3 bases from J, the junction contained 5 bases not matched to a gene. CDR3 size: 15 residues. Per the germline V gene, CDR1 is MNHNS and CDR2 is SASEGT.

The chain couples TRBV6-1 to TRBJ2-5; 7 nucleotides match TRBD2. Trimming took 7 bases from V and 1 from J; bases not matched to a gene: 6. CDR1 and CDR2 (germline): MNHNS, SASEGT. The CDR3 has 14 amino acids. CDR3 coding DNA: TGTGCCAGCATAGGCCTAGCGGCCCAAGAGACCCAGTACTTC. It encodes CASIGLAAQETQYF.

This clonotype was observed many times. V and J are TRBV28 and TRBJ2-2, with D uncertain. The CDR3 totals 19 residues. Germline assignment: CDR1 MDHEN and CDR2 SYDVKM. V shed 2 bases and J shed 1 base, with 20 bases lying between them. CDR3 DNA: TGTGCCAGCAGTTTACTCAACCTCAGAGGACGGATGAACACCGGGGAGCTGTTTTTT. Translating it yields CASSLLNLRGRMNTGELFF.

Details on this clonotype: A clone one base away is much larger, so this may be a read error. The chain joins TRBV7-3 to TRBJ1-1; a weak D match, TRBD1 (6 bases). This CDR3 comprises 13 residues. Germline V CDR1 and CDR2: SGHTA, FQGTGA. CDR3 sequence reads: CASRGAGDTEALF. The CDR3 DNA sequence: TGTGCCAGCAGGGGGGCGGGGGACACTGAAGCTCTCTTT. Full variable domain (remainder filled in from reference TRBV7-3 and TRBJ1-1): GAGVSQTPSNKVTEKGKYVELRCDPISGHTALYWYRQSLGQGPEFLIYFQGTGAADDSGLPNDRFFAVRPEGSVSTLKIQRTERGDSAVYLCASRGAGDTEALFGQGTRLTVV.

This clonotype has only a few counts. This rearrangement joins TRBV6-4 to TRBJ2-2; D is perhaps TRBD1 (6 bases). The V gene lost 5 bases and the J gene lost 6 bases, with 16 bases spanning the gap. The CDR3 extends over 15 amino acids. Germline lookup yields CDR1 MRHNA and CDR2 SNTAGT. The CDR3 loop reads CASSPTTGYAGELFF. The CDR3, as DNA: TGTGCCAGCAGTCCTACTACAGGGTACGCCGGGGAGCTGTTTTTT.

This clonotype was found many times. The chain is built from TRBV6-5 and TRBJ2-5, with D tentatively TRBD2 (6 bases). Trimming cost V 0 bases and J 4 bases, with 12 bases left between them. The CDR3 covers 15 residues. Germline V lookup: CDR1 MNHEY, CDR2 SVGAGI. CDR3 loop: CASSYSPGGRETQYF. The DNA of the CDR3 is TGTGCCAGCAGTTACTCCCCCGGGGGACGAGAGACCCAGTACTTC.

This clonotype was counted at least ten times. The chain uses TRBV9 and TRBJ2-1, with TRBD2 identical over 8 bases. J lost 9 bases, V lost 4 bases, and 12 bases had no gene match. The CDR3 contains 15 residues. Germline CDR1 and CDR2: SGDLS and YYNGEE. The CDR3 reads CASSRGGGDRSEQFF. The CDR3 DNA reads TGTGCCAGCAGCCGGGGGGGAGGGGATCGGAGTGAGCAGTTCTTC.

The chain joins TRBV29-1 to TRBJ2-7; TRBD2 might be the D (6 bases). V was shortened by 7 bases and J by 5 bases, with 15 bases between the two germline ends. This CDR3 comprises 12 residues. CDR1 and CDR2 (germline): SQVTM, ANQGSEA. In DNA form, the CDR3 reads TGCAGCGCCCTCGGGGGAGAAAACGAGCAGTACTTC. It codes for CSALGGENEQYF.

This chain uses TRBV30 with TRBJ1-2; tentative D call: TRBD1 (5 bases). Germline values: CDR1 GTSNPN, CDR2 SVGIG (reference sequence). There are 12 residues in the CDR3. Trimming stripped 1 base from V and 3 bases from J, with 6 bases between. CDR3 residues: CAWSGGDYGYTF. The CDR3 coding sequence is TGTGCCTGGAGTGGGGGGGACTATGGCTACACCTTC.

To note about this clonotype: This may be a read error, as it is one base from a much larger clone. The chain combines TRBV2 with TRBJ2-1, with 8 positions matching TRBD1. The germline CDR1 and CDR2 sequences are SNHLY and FYNNEI. V dropped 3 bases and J dropped 6; count of bases not matched to a gene: 4. The length of the CDR3 is 14 residues. CDR3 residues: CASSEGQVCNEQFF. CDR3 bases: TGTGCCAGCAGTGAGGGACAGGTCTGCAATGAGCAGTTCTTC.

The genes are TRBV10-3 and TRBJ2-2; tentative D call: TRBD1 (7 bases). With 5 bases removed from V and 5 bases from J, the gap between germline ends came to 12 bases. Germline V CDR1 and CDR2: ENHRY, SYGVKD. The CDR3 contains 14 residues. As DNA, the CDR3 is TGTGCCATCAGTACTAGCAGGGGGACCGGGGAGCTGTTTTTT. This gives the protein CAISTSRGTGELFF.

The chain combines TRBV5-1 with TRBJ2-7; no clear D gene. This CDR3 has 13 amino acids. The ends were cut back, 3 bases at V and 3 bases at J, with 10 bases in the middle. Looked up from germline, CDR1 is SGHRS and CDR2 is YFSETQ. The CDR3 spells CASSSSTVYEQYF. The CDR3 bases are TGCGCCAGCAGCTCTTCGACTGTCTACGAGCAGTACTTC.

The chain employs TRBV7-3 and TRBJ2-4, with 8 nucleotides matching TRBD1. Germline V gene sequence: CDR1 SGHTA, CDR2 FQGTGA. J gave up 1 base and V 2 bases, and 4 bases lay outside the gene matches. The CDR3 totals 16 residues. The CDR3 sequence: CASSLATGEAKNIQYF. In DNA, the CDR3 is TGTGCCAGCAGCTTAGCGACAGGGGAGGCCAAAAACATTCAGTACTTC.

This clonotype was detected ten times or more. The chain has TRBV7-9 and TRBJ1-1; tentative D call: TRBD1 (6 bases). The length of the CDR3 is 15 residues. CDR1 SEHNR and CDR2 FQNEAQ come from the germline V gene (reference sequence). Trimming pared 1 base from V and 0 bases from J, leaving 9 bases between. The CDR3 DNA reads as TGTGCCAGCAGCTTAGTGGGGGGCCTGAACACTGAAGCTTTCTTT. It yields the protein CASSLVGGLNTEAFF.

As for this clonotype: One base away lies a much larger clone, so this may be a sequencing read error. The V gene is TRBV11-2, the J gene TRBJ1-5; tentative D call: TRBD1 (5 bases). Looked up from germline, CDR1 is SGHAT and CDR2 is FQNNGV. The CDR3 extends over 14 amino acids. CDR3 bases: TGTGTCAGCAGCTCGGGGGGATTCAATCAGCCCCAGCATTTT. Protein sequence: CVSSSGGFNQPQHF.

On this clonotype itself: Given a much more abundant clone one base away, this may be a read error. The gene calls are TRBV28 and TRBJ1-4; 7 bases match TRBD1. Germline lookup yields CDR1 MDHEN and CDR2 SYDVKM. The CDR3 runs 13 residues. In DNA, the CDR3 is TGTGCCGCGGCTAGGGGGCTCCGGGAAAAACCGTTTTTT. This sequence encodes CAAARGLREKPFF. Filled out from reference TRBV28 and TRBJ1-4, the complete variable domain reads DVKVTQSSRYLVKRTGEKVFLECVQDMDHENMFWYRQDPGLGLRLIYFSYDVKMKEKGDIPEGYSVSREKKERFSLILESASTNQTSMYLCAAARGLREKPFFGSGTQLSVL.

This clonotype was picked up many times. This chain connects TRBV4-1 to TRBJ2-3, with TRBD1 matching over 8 bases. The germline V gene encodes CDR1 MGHRA and CDR2 YSYEKL. The CDR3 runs to 17 residues. V gave up 0 bases and J gave up 5 bases; unmatched junction bases: 10. CDR3 sequence: CASSQDGTGGVKDTQYF. As DNA, the CDR3 is TGCGCCAGCAGCCAAGATGGGACAGGAGGCGTGAAAGATACGCAGTATTTT.

This clonotype was recorded a few times. The genes are TRBV4-2 and TRBJ1-4; D remains ambiguous. The CDR3 covers 17 residues. Trimming left V 0 bases short and J 4 bases short, with 15 bases between. Germline-derived CDR1 and CDR2 are LGHNA and YNFKEQ. DNA of the CDR3: TGTGCCAGCAGCCAAGAGGTGCCGGTATTCGATAATGAAAAACTGTTTTTT. Protein sequence: CASSQEVPVFDNEKLFF.

The table lists this clonotype with many counts. The chain has TRBV11-2 and TRBJ2-7; maybe TRBD2 (5 bases). This CDR3 region has 15 residues. Germline assignment: CDR1 SGHAT and CDR2 FQNNGV. Trimming stripped 2 bases from V and 0 bases from J, with 11 bases between. The CDR3 loop is CASSLLRGISYEQYF. DNA for the CDR3: TGTGCCAGCAGCTTACTTCGGGGAATCTCCTACGAGCAGTACTTC.

This clonotype was seen ten or more times. V gene TRBV12-3 or TRBV12-4 combines with J gene TRBJ2-5; 8 positions match TRBD2. The CDR3 extends over 14 amino acids. With V trimmed by 5 bases and J by 10 bases, 12 bases remained unmatched. CDR3 nucleotide sequence: TGTGCCAGCAGTCTTAGAGCGGGAGTCAGTAACCAGTACTTC. It encodes CASSLRAGVSNQYF.

There are many counts of this clonotype. The rearrangement uses TRBV12-3 or TRBV12-4 and TRBJ2-7; D may be TRBD2 (5 bases). V was pared by 0 bases and J by 5 bases, with 11 bases between. The CDR3 sequence is 14 residues long. As DNA, the CDR3 is TGTGCCAGCAGTTTAGCGCAGTGGGGAGACGAGCAGTACTTC. Translating gives CASSLAQWGDEQYF.

This clonotype has a handful of counts. The V call is TRBV5-1, the J call TRBJ2-7; D perhaps matches TRBD2 (6 bases). The CDR3 is 16 residues long. Germline-derived CDR1 and CDR2 are SGHRS and YFSETQ. Deletions cut 5 bases from V and 3 bases from J, with 21 bases between. The CDR3 region is CASSSGGTKNLYEQYF. The CDR3 nucleotides are TGCGCCAGCAGTTCTGGGGGGACGAAAAATCTCTACGAGCAGTACTTC.

This clonotype was picked up many times. This sequence joins TRBV5-1 and TRBJ2-1, with 15 bases fitting TRBD2. The germline V gene has CDR1 SGHRS and CDR2 YFSETQ. The ends lost 4 bases at V and 2 bases at J; junction bases unmatched: 10. CDR3 length equals 19 residues. The chain's CDR3 is CASSARPGTSGRTYNEQFF. The CDR3 DNA follows: TGCGCCAGCAGCGCGCGTCCCGGGACTAGCGGGAGGACCTACAATGAGCAGTTCTTC.

This clonotype was seen only a few times. This sequence joins TRBV6-1 and TRBJ1-4; D is possibly TRBD1 (5 bases). Germline V CDR1 and CDR2: MNHNS, SASEGT. The CDR3 sequence is 14 residues long. Trimming left V 5 bases short and J 5 bases short, with 12 bases between. The CDR3 DNA sequence: TGTGCCAGCAGTAGCCCAGGGCTAAATGAAAAACTGTTTTTT. Encoded protein: CASSSPGLNEKLFF.

This clonotype appeared many times. CDR3 amino acids: CASSPGQGGQPQHF. In DNA, the CDR3 is TGTGCCAGCTCACCCGGACAGGGAGGTCAGCCCCAGCATTTT. The V and J genes are TRBV18 and TRBJ1-5; 8 positions match TRBD1. J was trimmed by 6 bases and V by 3 bases; bases with no gene match: 4. The CDR3 contains 14 residues. Germline V gives CDR1 KGHSH, CDR2 LQKENI.

This clonotype was picked up many times. The V and J genes are TRBV7-9 and TRBJ2-3, with D perhaps TRBD2 (6 bases). Germline V CDR1 and CDR2: SEHNR, FQNEAQ (reference sequence). Trimming took off 5 bases at V and 4 bases at J, with 22 bases between the two ends. CDR3 size: 17 residues. DNA for the CDR3: TGTGCCAGCAGCCCCGAAGCCCAGCTAGCGTTTGCAGATACGCAGTATTTT. As protein: CASSPEAQLAFADTQYF.

The sample holds many counts of this clonotype. This chain links TRBV5-1 with TRBJ1-5; D is possibly TRBD1 (5 bases). The CDR3 is 14 amino acids. The ends were cut back, 0 bases at V and 7 bases at J, with 11 bases in the middle. The germline CDR1 and CDR2 sequences are SGHRS and YFSETQ. The CDR3 region is CASSLVGGEQPQHF. Written as DNA, the CDR3 is TGCGCCAGCAGCTTGGTCGGGGGTGAGCAGCCCCAGCATTTT.

This chain uses TRBV30 with TRBJ2-1, with 12 bases identical to TRBD1. The CDR3 runs 17 residues. With 3 bases clipped from V and 1 base from J, the junction kept 7 bases outside the gene matches. Germline-derived CDR1 and CDR2 are GTSNPN and SVGIG (reference sequence). CDR3: CAWRGGTGGFSYNEQFF. The CDR3 nucleotides read TGTGCCTGGAGGGGGGGGACAGGGGGCTTTTCCTACAATGAGCAGTTCTTC.